A selection of T cell receptor beta chains follows, all from one sample in a study of identifying expanded T cells in peripheral blood. TCRdb keeps only in-frame clones here, not all; method: immunoSEQ multiplex PCR. The sample yields some 90,000 clones, approximately 86% seen once. The sequencing sample was made of blood. The receptors here all came from a person aged 18 to 75 in good health. Both conserved end residues are part of each CDR3. The D gene is left open where the match is weak. A row's size may be missing; if present it is once, few, many or a size class.

TRBJ1-6 | TRBD1 | 14 | TRBV7-2 | few | CASSTRDRASPLHF | TGTGCCAGCAGCACTCGGGACAGGGCTTCACCCCTCCACTTT
TRBJ1-1 | NA | 14 | TRBV11-2 | few | CASSLGRANTEAFF | TGTGCCAGCAGCTTAGGGCGTGCGAACACTGAAGCTTTCTTT
TRBJ1-2 | NA | 14 | TRBV4-3 | NA | CASSQGPGGYGYTF | TGCGCCAGCAGCCAAGGGCCAGGAGGCTATGGCTACACCTTC
TRBJ1-2 | TRBD1 | 15 | TRBV4-3 | NA | CASSLNRGLDYGYTF | TGCGCCAGCAGCCTCAACAGGGGATTAGACTATGGCTACACCTTC
TRBJ2-7 | TRBD1 | 17 | TRBV2 | NA | CASFPTGAGMQTYEQYF | TGTGCCAGTTTTCCGACAGGGGCCGGGATGCAAACCTACGAGCAGTACTTC
TRBJ2-2 | NA | 17 | TRBV18 | NA | CASSPPGAGTNTGELFF | TGTGCCAGCTCACCACCAGGCGCAGGGACGAACACCGGGGAGCTGTTTTTT
TRBJ1-1 | TRBD1 | 17 | TRBV7-2 | NA | CASSFLQGARLSTEAFF | TGTGCCAGCAGCTTTCTGCAGGGGGCAAGACTAAGCACTGAAGCTTTCTTT
TRBJ2-1 | NA | 14 | TRBV6-5 | NA | CASMTRGFFNEQFF | TGTGCCAGCATGACAAGGGGGTTTTTCAATGAGCAGTTCTTC
TRBJ1-1 | NA | 13 | TRBV2 | once | CASRTVMNTEAFF | TGTGCCAGCAGAACTGTTATGAACACTGAAGCTTTCTTT
TRBJ1-1 | NA | 16 | TRBV11-2 | NA | CASSPPGVPMNTEAFF | TGTGCCAGCAGCCCCCCTGGGGTTCCGATGAACACTGAAGCTTTCTTT
TRBJ1-4 | NA | 15 | TRBV5-4 | NA | CASSPVPATNEKLFF | TGTGCCAGCAGCCCTGTTCCTGCAACTAATGAAAAACTGTTTTTT
TRBJ1-3 | NA | 15 | TRBV5-4 | NA | CASSPVGGTGNTIYF | TGTGCCAGCAGCCCCGTGGGGGGAACTGGAAACACCATATATTTT
TRBJ1-6 | NA | 14 | TRBV6-6 | NA | CASSPPRLESPLHF | TGTGCCAGCAGCCCCCCTCGACTGGAGTCACCCCTCCACTTT
TRBJ1-1 | TRBD1 | 15 | TRBV25-1 | NA | CASSDRGPGNTEAFF | TGTGCCAGCAGTGATAGGGGGCCGGGGAACACTGAAGCTTTCTTT
TRBJ1-3 | NA | 17 | TRBV7-2 | NA | CASSTPGRSISGNTIYF | TGTGCCAGCAGCACTCCGGGACGCTCGATATCTGGAAACACCATATATTTT
TRBJ1-1 | NA | 13 | TRBV7-8 | NA | CASSLRGNTEAFF | TGTGCCAGCAGCTTACGTGGGAACACTGAAGCTTTCTTT
TRBJ1-6 | NA | 19 | TRBV2 | few | CASSSRGMAGSPVNSPLHF | TGTGCCAGCAGTTCGCGGGGCATGGCAGGTAGTCCTGTGAATTCACCCCTCCACTTT
TRBJ2-5 | TRBD2 | 14 | TRBV29-1 | NA | CSAGPTSGGETQYF | TGCAGCGCCGGGCCGACTAGCGGGGGCGAGACCCAGTACTTC
TRBJ2-3 | NA | 13 | TRBV29-1 | NA | CSAAREGADTQYF | TGCAGCGCCGCCAGGGAGGGGGCAGATACGCAGTATTTT
TRBJ1-2 | NA | 12 | TRBV19 | NA | CASRYSNYGYTF | TGTGCCAGTAGGTACAGCAACTATGGCTACACCTTC
TRBJ1-2 | NA | 14 | TRBV6-5 | once | CASSYSAANYGYTF | TGTGCCAGCAGTTACTCGGCAGCTAACTATGGCTACACCTTC
TRBJ2-5 | NA | 15 | TRBV5-1 | NA | CASSPDGRFRETQYF | TGCGCCAGCAGCCCGGACGGCCGTTTTCGAGAGACCCAGTACTTC
TRBJ1-1 | TRBD1 | 14 | TRBV9 | once | CASSVVDRFTEAFF | TGTGCCAGCAGCGTAGTGGACAGGTTCACTGAAGCTTTCTTT
TRBJ1-1 | NA | 18 | TRBV2 | NA | CASTVLLELSFMNTEAFF | TGTGCCAGCACCGTCCTTTTGGAGCTGAGCTTTATGAACACTGAAGCTTTCTTT
TRBJ2-2 | TRBD1 | 15 | TRBV7-8 | NA | CASSLTGGGTGELFF | TGTGCCAGCAGCTTAACAGGGGGCGGGACCGGGGAGCTGTTTTTT
TRBJ2-1 | NA | 14 | TRBV25-1 | few | CASSESGKFNEQFF | TGTGCCAGCAGTGAATCGGGGAAATTCAATGAGCAGTTCTTC
TRBJ2-1 | NA | 15 | TRBV7-9 | NA | CASSLRLGKDNEQFF | TGTGCCAGCAGCTTACGACTAGGAAAAGACAATGAGCAGTTCTTC
TRBJ2-2 | NA | 14 | TRBV9 | NA | CASSSLGGTGELFF | TGTGCCAGCAGCTCGTTAGGGGGGACCGGGGAGCTGTTTTTT
TRBJ1-1 | TRBD1 | 16 | TRBV25-1 | NA | CASSEWTGARITEAFF | TGTGCCAGCAGTGAATGGACAGGGGCCCGGATAACTGAAGCTTTCTTT
TRBJ1-6 | NA | 16 | TRBV5-4 | few | CASRPDSSSYNSPLHF | TGTGCCAGTAGGCCCGACAGTTCCTCCTATAATTCACCCCTCCACTTT
TRBJ2-3 | TRBD1 | 15 | TRBV10-3 | NA | CAITLGQGGADTQYF | TGTGCCATCACCCTAGGACAGGGCGGAGCAGATACGCAGTATTTT
TRBJ1-1 | TRBD1 | 14 | TRBV10-3 | NA | CAIRAGQQNTEAFF | TGTGCCATCAGGGCGGGACAGCAGAACACTGAAGCTTTCTTT
TRBJ1-3 | NA | 15 | TRBV6-5 | NA | CASSSALSSGNTIYF | TGTGCCAGCAGCTCGGCTCTTAGCTCTGGAAACACCATATATTTT
TRBJ2-7 | NA | 11 | TRBV6-1 | NA | CASRDPGEQYF | TGTGCCAGCAGGGACCCAGGTGAGCAGTACTTC
TRBJ2-5 | NA | 14 | TRBV6-5 | NA | CASSTRTEGETQYF | TGTGCCAGCAGTACCCGGACAGAAGGAGAGACCCAGTACTTC
TRBJ1-3 | NA | 14 | TRBV19 | NA | CASSTKGAGNTIYF | TGTGCCAGTAGCACGAAGGGTGCGGGAAACACCATATATTTT
TRBJ2-7 | TRBD1 | 14 | TRBV5-6 | NA | CASSYRDREYEQYF | TGTGCCAGCAGCTACCGGGACAGGGAGTATGAGCAGTACTTC
TRBJ1-5 | NA | 14 | TRBV27 | NA | CASSSQGTHQPQHF | TGTGCCAGCAGTTCTCAGGGGACTCATCAGCCCCAGCATTTT
TRBJ1-3 | NA | 15 | TRBV10-3 | few | CAISDGFRSGNTIYF | TGTGCCATCAGTGATGGGTTTAGGTCTGGAAACACCATATATTTT
TRBJ1-1 | NA | 12 | TRBV30 | NA | CAWYPRYTEAFF | TGTGCCTGGTATCCACGATACACTGAAGCTTTCTTT
TRBJ1-2 | NA | 13 | TRBV6-4 | NA | CASSGAGAHGYTF | TGTGCCAGCAGTGGGGCAGGGGCGCATGGCTACACCTTC
TRBJ1-2 | NA | 14 | TRBV10-3 | NA | CAISATGFSYGYTF | TGTGCCATCAGTGCGACCGGATTTAGCTATGGCTACACCTTC
TRBJ2-5 | NA | 10 | TRBV7-9 | NA | CASSQETQYF | TGTGCCAGCAGTCAAGAGACCCAGTACTTC
TRBJ2-5 | TRBD1 | 14 | TRBV5-1 | NA | CASSFRGQEETQYF | TGCGCCAGCAGCTTTCGGGGACAGGAAGAGACCCAGTACTTC
TRBJ1-5 | NA | 15 | TRBV6-5 | NA | CASSSGRAGNQPQHF | TGTGCCAGCAGTTCTGGACGGGCGGGCAATCAGCCCCAGCATTTT
TRBJ2-5 | NA | 12 | TRBV2 | NA | CASSQIEETQYF | TGTGCCAGCAGTCAAATAGAAGAGACCCAGTACTTC
TRBJ2-7 | NA | 11 | TRBV2 | NA | CASKASYEQYF | TGTGCCAGCAAGGCATCCTACGAGCAGTACTTC
TRBJ1-2 | NA | 15 | TRBV5-1 | once | CASSLGWTDFYGYTF | TGCGCCAGCAGCTTGGGGTGGACAGACTTCTATGGCTACACCTTC
TRBJ2-7 | TRBD1 | 14 | TRBV5-1 | NA | CASSFSGTAYEQYF | TGCGCCAGCAGCTTCTCCGGGACAGCCTACGAGCAGTACTTC
TRBJ1-5 | NA | 13 | TRBV27 | once | CASSPYPPGFQHF | TGTGCCAGCAGTCCATATCCCCCCGGTTTCCAGCATTTT
TRBJ1-2 | NA | 16 | TRBV4-1 | NA | CASSRGGGSESYGYTF | TGCGCCAGCAGCCGCGGCGGGGGGTCCGAGTCTTATGGCTACACCTTC
TRBJ2-2 | NA | 13 | TRBV5-1 | NA | CATEVPNTGELFF | TGCGCCACCGAAGTTCCGAACACCGGGGAGCTGTTTTTT
TRBJ1-1 | NA | 13 | TRBV6-5 | NA | CATHKGFNTEAFF | TGTGCCACCCATAAAGGCTTTAACACTGAAGCTTTCTTT
TRBJ1-2 | TRBD1 | 15 | TRBV6-5 | NA | CASNSDRGPGYGYTF | TGTGCCAGCAACTCCGACAGGGGGCCGGGCTATGGCTACACCTTC
TRBJ1-5 | NA | 16 | TRBV4-1 | NA | CASSQPIRGRNQPQHF | TGCGCCAGCAGCCAACCCATACGGGGGCGCAATCAGCCCCAGCATTTT
TRBJ2-5 | NA | 13 | TRBV19 | NA | CASSMELVETQYF | TGTGCCAGTAGTATGGAGTTGGTGGAGACCCAGTACTTC
TRBJ2-5 | TRBD1 | 13 | TRBV29-1 | NA | CSVVRGPGETQYF | TGCAGCGTTGTAAGGGGGCCGGGGGAGACCCAGTACTTC